This record covers a single T cell receptor beta chain. Here immunoSEQ multiplex PCR was the method, and the copy in TCRdb shows in-frame clones only, minus some. Here the sample spans fewer than 70,000 clones, 80% to 90% being singletons. CDR1 SGHRS and CDR2 YFSETQ come from the germline V gene. Trimming at V came to 0 bases and at J to 3 bases, leaving 2 bases not matched to a gene. The CDR3 spans 15 residues. The sample comes from a study of T cell changes during pregnancy in multiple sclerosis. The rearrangement uses TRBV5-1 and TRBJ2-7; TRBD2 agrees at 11 bases. The sequenced sample was peripheral blood, obtained in the first trimester of pregnancy. This receptor was obtained from a female donor with multiple sclerosis, enrolled in a pregnancy study. CDR3: CASSLELAGVYEQYF. The CDR3, as DNA: TGCGCCAGCAGCTTGGAACTAGCGGGAGTCTACGAGCAGTACTTC.